These 15 T cell receptor beta chains were sequenced from one sample in a study of a mutant IDH1 vaccine in newly diagnosed glioma. TCRdb's table, derived via immunoSEQ multiplex PCR, lists solely in-frame clones and lacks some. The sample comprises 70,000 to 95,000 clones, around 79% of which are singletons, and 4.5% to 5.5% rests with the top ten. Time point here: baseline, week 1 (first vaccination visit). The treatment was: pre-vaccination baseline after standard-of-care therapy. The sequences come from PBMCs, collected from a glioma patient treated with radiotherapy, temozolomide or both. The receptors stem from a man in his forties or fifties with glioma. Some clones in this sample may be carry-over from other donors' samples.

This chain connects TRBV7-9 to TRBJ2-2; 8 bases fit TRBD2. This CDR3 is built from 13 residues. Germline CDR1 SEHNR, CDR2 FQNEAQ (reference sequence). Losses at the gene ends were 3 bases for V and 7 bases for J; bases not matched to a gene: 1. This chain's CDR3 is CASSLRGVGELFF. The CDR3 coding sequence is TGTGCCAGCAGCTTGCGGGGGGTCGGGGAGCTGTTTTTT.

The chain links TRBV2 to TRBJ2-3; D is unclear. Germline V gene data show CDR1 as SNHLY and CDR2 as FYNNEI. The CDR3 length is 13 residues. Trimming took off 2 bases at V and 8 bases at J, with 11 bases between the two ends. As DNA, the CDR3 is TGTGCCAGCAGTGAATCCCCCAAGCGTACGCAGTATTTT. The encoded protein is CASSESPKRTQYF.

This chain uses TRBV6-5 with TRBJ1-2, with TRBD1 matching over 7 bases. Trimming removed 7 bases from V and 5 bases from J; junction bases left unmatched: 7. Germline V gives CDR1 MNHEY, CDR2 SVGAGI. The CDR3 is 13 amino acids. The CDR3 is CASMEGAGYGYTF. The CDR3 coding sequence is TGTGCCAGCATGGAGGGGGCAGGTTATGGCTACACCTTC.

The chain couples TRBV4-1 to TRBJ1-5; tentatively, D is TRBD1 (6 bases). Trimming shortened V by 1 base and J by 0 bases, and 7 bases separated the two germline ends. The CDR3 has 15 amino acids. Germline loops: CDR1 MGHRA, CDR2 YSYEKL. CDR3 nucleotides: TGCGCCAGCAGCCAAGTACAGGGTAGCAATCAGCCCCAGCATTTT. As protein: CASSQVQGSNQPQHF.

The chain recombines TRBV2 with TRBJ1-2, with D tentatively TRBD1 (6 bases). The CDR3 sequence is 11 residues long. In germline, CDR1 is SNHLY, CDR2 FYNNEI. V was pared by 4 bases and J by 14 bases, with 14 bases between. CDR3 protein: CASSANRVETF. CDR3 DNA sequence: TGTGCCAGCAGTGCGAACAGGGTAGAGACCTTC. Based on the CDR3 plus reference TRBV2 and TRBJ1-2, the full variable domain is EPEVTQTPSHQVTQMGQEVILRCVPISNHLYFYWYRQILGQKVEFLVSFYNNEISEKSEIFDDQFSVERPDGSNFTLKIRSTKLEDSAMYFCASSANRVETFGSGTRLTVV.

CDR3: CASSLTSGAQYF. CDR3 DNA: TGTGCCAGCAGCCTTACTAGCGGGGCGCAGTATTTT. V gene TRBV4-2 combines with J gene TRBJ2-3, with 10 positions matching TRBD2. Per the germline V gene, CDR1 is LGHNA and CDR2 is YNFKEQ. The length of the CDR3 is 12 residues. The ends lost 4 bases at V and 10 bases at J; junction bases unmatched: 2.

The genes are TRBV5-1 and TRBJ2-7; 8 nucleotides agree with TRBD1. CDR1 and CDR2 (germline): SGHRS, YFSETQ. CDR3 length: 17 amino acids. Germline trimming cut 4 bases from V and 0 bases from J; bases unmatched to any gene: 12. The CDR3: CASSRQATGVGSYEQYF. The CDR3 nucleotides read TGCGCCAGCAGCCGCCAGGCGACAGGGGTCGGCTCCTACGAGCAGTACTTC.

This clone occurred once. The chain recombines TRBV29-1 with TRBJ1-5; D not resolved. The V gene lost 4 bases and the J gene lost 0 bases, with 7 bases spanning the gap. The V gene's germline CDR1 is SQVTM and CDR2 ANQGSEA. This CDR3 contains 13 residues. DNA for the CDR3: TGCAGCGTTGTGGACGGTAGCAATCAGCCCCAGCATTTT. Its protein is CSVVDGSNQPQHF.

This clone was seen a few times. The rearrangement links TRBV18 to TRBJ1-2; D not certain. V was trimmed by 3 bases and J by 4 bases, leaving 18 bases between them. CDR3 length equals 16 residues. Germline values: CDR1 KGHSH, CDR2 LQKENI. DNA for the CDR3: TGTGCCAGCTCACCGCCCGAGTTGAGTACCTCCTATGGCTACACCTTC. It specifies CASSPPELSTSYGYTF.

This chain uses TRBV5-1 with TRBJ1-1, with unresolved D. The CDR3 has 14 amino acids. Germline-derived CDR1 and CDR2 are SGHRS and YFSETQ. Trimming pared 6 bases from V and 1 base from J, leaving 13 bases between. CDR3 bases: TGCGCCAGCAAGAGGATCAGTGCGAACACTGAAGCTTTCTTT. Residues: CASKRISANTEAFF.

CDR3 residues: CASSQRLGGGQPQHF. The CDR3 DNA reads TGTGCCAGCAGCCAAAGATTAGGGGGCGGTCAGCCCCAGCATTTT. The chain is built from TRBV7-2 and TRBJ1-5; 7 bases map to TRBD1. V shed 5 bases and J 6 bases; nucleotides not matched to a gene: 10. Per germline, CDR1 SGHTA and CDR2 FQGNSA. The CDR3 has 15 residues.

V and J are TRBV7-6 and TRBJ1-1, with TRBD1 matching over 7 bases. Germline V gene data show CDR1 as SGHVS and CDR2 as FNYEAQ. Trimming removed 5 bases from V and 1 base from J; junction bases left unmatched: 13. The CDR3 consists of 17 residues. The CDR3 protein is CASSLIGKGQANTEAFF. In DNA form, the CDR3 reads TGTGCCAGCAGCCTAATTGGCAAAGGACAGGCGAACACTGAAGCTTTCTTT.

In its sample, this clone was seen a few times. The chain has TRBV19 and TRBJ1-5, with D uncertain. The CDR3 has 13 amino acids. The germline V gene encodes CDR1 LNHDA and CDR2 SQIVND (reference sequence). V was trimmed by 5 bases and J by 5 bases, leaving 10 bases between them. The CDR3 is CASSGWGDQPQHF. In nucleotides, the CDR3 is TGTGCCAGTAGTGGGTGGGGAGATCAGCCCCAGCATTTT. Complete variable domain (other parts from reference TRBV19 and TRBJ1-5): DGGITQSPKYLFRKEGQNVTLSCEQNLNHDAMYWYRQDPGQGLRLIYYSQIVNDFQKGDIAEGYSVSREKKESFPLTVTSAQKNPTAFYLCASSGWGDQPQHFGDGTRLSIL.

V and J are TRBV5-1 and TRBJ1-2, with TRBD1 identical over 8 bases. The CDR3 has 14 amino acids. Per the germline V gene, CDR1 is SGHRS and CDR2 is YFSETQ. V lost 6 bases, J lost 6 bases, and 10 bases stayed unmatched. For the CDR3, the DNA is TGCGCCAGCAACTCCTGGACAGGGACGAATGGCTACACCTTC. This codes for CASNSWTGTNGYTF.

This clone was counted a few times. This chain connects TRBV5-4 to TRBJ2-5; 8 positions agree with TRBD2. The CDR3 covers 15 residues. Per germline, CDR1 SGHNT and CDR2 YYREEE (reference sequence). V gave up 3 bases and J gave up 2 bases; unmatched junction bases: 6. The CDR3 loop reads CASSSNPGGQETQYF. The CDR3 bases are TGTGCCAGCAGCTCCAACCCGGGGGGGCAAGAGACCCAGTACTTC.